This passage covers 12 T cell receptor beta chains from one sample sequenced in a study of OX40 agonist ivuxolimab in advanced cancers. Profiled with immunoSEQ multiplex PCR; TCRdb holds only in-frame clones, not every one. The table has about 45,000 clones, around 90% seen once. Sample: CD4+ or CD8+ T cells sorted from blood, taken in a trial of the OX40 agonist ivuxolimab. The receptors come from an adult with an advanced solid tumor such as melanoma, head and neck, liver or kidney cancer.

Here the CDR3 DNA reads TGTGCCAGTAGCGTTACAGGGGTTGTTGGCTACACCTTC. It yields the protein CASSVTGVVGYTF. The genes are TRBV19 and TRBJ1-2; 7 bases match TRBD1. The CDR3 covers 13 residues. With V trimmed by 6 bases and J by 7 bases, 8 bases remained unmatched. Germline CDR1 LNHDA, CDR2 SQIVND (reference sequence). The full variable domain, in which reference TRBV19 and TRBJ1-2 provide the parts outside the CDR3, is DGGITQSPKYLFRKEGQNVTLSCEQNLNHDAMYWYRQDPGQGLRLIYYSQIVNDFQKGDIAEGYSVSREKKESFPLTVTSAQKNPTAFYLCASSVTGVVGYTFGSGTRLTVV.

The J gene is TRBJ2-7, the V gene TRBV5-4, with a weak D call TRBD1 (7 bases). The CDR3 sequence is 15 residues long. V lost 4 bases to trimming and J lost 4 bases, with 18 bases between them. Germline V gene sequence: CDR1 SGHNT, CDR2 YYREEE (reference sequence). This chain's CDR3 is CASSIDREAIYEQYF. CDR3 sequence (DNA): TGTGCCAGCAGCATAGACAGGGAGGCTATATACGAGCAGTACTTC.

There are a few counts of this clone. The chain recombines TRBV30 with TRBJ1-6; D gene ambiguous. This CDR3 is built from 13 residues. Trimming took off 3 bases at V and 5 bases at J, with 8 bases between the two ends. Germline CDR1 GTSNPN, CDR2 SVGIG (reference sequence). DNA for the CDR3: TGTGCCTGGAGGGGTTATGATAATTCACCCCTCCACTTT. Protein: CAWRGYDNSPLHF.

The CDR3 loop is CASSPRTATYEQYF. CDR3 coding DNA: TGTGCCAGCTCACCCAGGACGGCTACCTACGAGCAGTACTTC. The V call is TRBV18, the J call TRBJ2-7; D remains ambiguous. The CDR3 runs to 14 residues. The V gene lost 3 bases and the J gene lost 2 bases, with 11 bases spanning the gap. Germline lookup yields CDR1 KGHSH and CDR2 LQKENI.

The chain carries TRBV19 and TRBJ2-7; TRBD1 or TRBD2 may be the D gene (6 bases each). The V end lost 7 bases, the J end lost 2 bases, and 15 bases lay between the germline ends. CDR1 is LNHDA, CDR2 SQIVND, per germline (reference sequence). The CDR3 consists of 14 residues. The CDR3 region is CASTEGGIAYEQYF. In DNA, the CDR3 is TGTGCCAGTACGGAAGGGGGGATCGCCTACGAGCAGTACTTC.

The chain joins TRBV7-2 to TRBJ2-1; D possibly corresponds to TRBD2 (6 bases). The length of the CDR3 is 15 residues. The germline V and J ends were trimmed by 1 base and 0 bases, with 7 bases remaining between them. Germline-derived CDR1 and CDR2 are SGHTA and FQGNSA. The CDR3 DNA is TGTGCCAGCAGCTTAGGTAGCGGCTCCTACAATGAGCAGTTCTTC. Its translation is CASSLGSGSYNEQFF. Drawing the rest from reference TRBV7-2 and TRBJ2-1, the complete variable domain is GAGVSQSPSNKVTEKGKDVELRCDPISGHTALYWYRQSLGQGLEFLIYFQGNSAPDKSGLPSDRFSAERTGGSVSTLTIQRTQQEDSAVYLCASSLGSGSYNEQFFGPGTRLTVL.

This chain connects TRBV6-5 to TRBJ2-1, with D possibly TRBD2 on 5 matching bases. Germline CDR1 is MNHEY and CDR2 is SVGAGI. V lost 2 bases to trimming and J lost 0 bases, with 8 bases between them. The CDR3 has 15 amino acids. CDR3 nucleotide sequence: TGTGCCAGCAGTTACAGGGAGAGCTCCTACAATGAGCAGTTCTTC. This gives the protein CASSYRESSYNEQFF.

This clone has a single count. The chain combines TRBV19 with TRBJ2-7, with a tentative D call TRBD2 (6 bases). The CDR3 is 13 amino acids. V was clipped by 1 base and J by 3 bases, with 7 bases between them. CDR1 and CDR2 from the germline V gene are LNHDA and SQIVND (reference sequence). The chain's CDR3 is CASSIGRGYEQYF. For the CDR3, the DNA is TGTGCCAGTAGTATAGGGCGGGGCTACGAGCAGTACTTC.

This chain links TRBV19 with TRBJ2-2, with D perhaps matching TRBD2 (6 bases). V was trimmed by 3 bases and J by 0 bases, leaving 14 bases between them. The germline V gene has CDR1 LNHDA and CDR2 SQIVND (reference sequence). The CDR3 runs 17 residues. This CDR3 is CASSIGAGGANTGELFF. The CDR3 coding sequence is TGTGCCAGTAGTATCGGGGCGGGCGGGGCGAACACCGGGGAGCTGTTTTTT.

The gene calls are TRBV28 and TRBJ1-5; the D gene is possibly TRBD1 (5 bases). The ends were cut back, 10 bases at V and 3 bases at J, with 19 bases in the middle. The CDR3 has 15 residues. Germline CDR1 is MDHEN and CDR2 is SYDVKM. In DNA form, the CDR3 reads TGTGCCACCCTGGTCGGGGGAACGGTCAATCAGCCCCAGCATTTT. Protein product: CATLVGGTVNQPQHF.

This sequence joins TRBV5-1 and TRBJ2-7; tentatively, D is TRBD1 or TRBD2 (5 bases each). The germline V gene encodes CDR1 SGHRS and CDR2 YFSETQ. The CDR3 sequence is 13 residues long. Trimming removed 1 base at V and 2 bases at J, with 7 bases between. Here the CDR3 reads CASSLPGPYEQYF. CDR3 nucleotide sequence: TGCGCCAGCAGCTTGCCGGGGCCCTACGAGCAGTACTTC.

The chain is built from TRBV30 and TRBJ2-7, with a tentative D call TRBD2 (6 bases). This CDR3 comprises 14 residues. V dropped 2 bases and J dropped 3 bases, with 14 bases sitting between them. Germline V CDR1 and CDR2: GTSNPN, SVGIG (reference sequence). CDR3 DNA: TGTGCCTGGAGTACCTTTGGGACTTACTACGAGCAGTACTTC. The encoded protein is CAWSTFGTYYEQYF.